Each of the 13 T cell receptor beta chains below was sequenced from the same sample in a study of a mutant IDH1 vaccine in newly diagnosed glioma. Some clones are missing from TCRdb's copy, which holds only in-frame ones; the method was immunoSEQ multiplex PCR. The table lists about 51,000 clones, roughly 80% of them singletons. Time point reported: baseline, week 1 (first vaccination visit). Treatment here: pre-vaccination baseline after standard-of-care therapy. The sample was PBMCs, taken from a glioma patient treated with radiotherapy, temozolomide or both. All receptors come from a woman between 40 and 55 years old with glioma.

The chain employs TRBV7-9 and TRBJ1-3; 7 nucleotides line up with TRBD1. Germline assignment: CDR1 SEHNR and CDR2 FQNEAQ (reference sequence). V was clipped by 5 bases and J by 3 bases; unmatched bases: 10. The CDR3 has 16 amino acids. The CDR3 coding sequence is TGTGCCAGCAGCCCTGCAAGGGGGCCCTTTGGAAACACCATATATTTT. Encoded protein: CASSPARGPFGNTIYF.

The chain employs TRBV27 and TRBJ1-2; 10 bases fit TRBD1. Per the germline V gene, CDR1 is MNHEY and CDR2 is SMNVEV (reference sequence). This CDR3 comprises 17 residues. Losses at the gene ends were 5 bases for V and 0 bases for J; bases not matched to a gene: 9. The CDR3 bases are TGTGCCAGCAGTACCTGGGACAGGGGAAGAGCTAACTATGGCTACACCTTC. It yields the protein CASSTWDRGRANYGYTF.

The chain has TRBV5-1 and TRBJ1-2, with D possibly TRBD1 on 5 matching bases. Germline loops: CDR1 SGHRS, CDR2 YFSETQ. The CDR3 is made up of 15 amino acids. Trimming pared 4 bases from V and 7 bases from J, leaving 20 bases between. CDR3 sequence: CASSALSQGEGGYTF. The CDR3 nucleotides are TGCGCCAGCAGCGCACTCTCCCAGGGTGAGGGTGGCTACACCTTC.

This clone has a single count. The chain couples TRBV5-6 to TRBJ1-2, with 8 positions matching TRBD1. With 4 bases clipped from V and 8 bases from J, the junction kept 7 bases outside the gene matches. The CDR3 totals 13 residues. Germline V gives CDR1 SGHDT, CDR2 YYEEEE. The CDR3 DNA reads as TGTGCCAGCAGCAACTCCAGGGGGCGAGGCTACACCTTC. It is translated as CASSNSRGRGYTF.

The gene calls are TRBV9 and TRBJ1-4; no clear D. Germline V gene lookup returns CDR1 SGDLS and CDR2 YYNGEE. The CDR3 has 16 amino acids. V lost 3 bases, J lost 3 bases, and 15 bases lay in between. The CDR3 region is CASSAQAEAANEKLFF. The CDR3, as DNA: TGTGCCAGCAGCGCCCAGGCGGAGGCAGCTAATGAAAAACTGTTTTTT.

The V gene is TRBV5-6, the J gene TRBJ2-2; D is perhaps TRBD1 (6 bases). Germline V gives CDR1 SGHDT, CDR2 YYEEEE. V gave up 3 bases and J gave up 6 bases, with 12 bases separating them. The CDR3 runs to 14 residues. The CDR3 region has the DNA TGTGCCAGCAGCTCTAGACAGGTCTCCGGGGAGCTGTTTTTT. This sequence encodes CASSSRQVSGELFF.

The table lists this clone with a few counts. The V call is TRBV2, the J call TRBJ1-6; 8 nucleotides agree with TRBD1. Germline CDR1 is SNHLY and CDR2 is FYNNEI. After removal of 6 bases from V and 7 bases from J, the junction contained 5 bases not matched to a gene. This CDR3 is 14 amino acids long. The CDR3 bases are TGTGCCAGCAGGTCGACAGGGGCAAATTCACCCCTCCACTTT. Translated: CASRSTGANSPLHF.

This clone was observed a handful of times. V usage is TRBV7-2 and J usage is TRBJ2-5; possible D gene TRBD1, 6 bases. CDR3 length: 15 residues. Germline CDR1 and CDR2: SGHTA and FQGNSA. The V and J ends lost 0 bases and 4 bases respectively, with 12 bases between them. DNA for the CDR3: TGTGCCAGCAGCTTAGCCGGACAGCAAAGAGAGACCCAGTACTTC. Residues: CASSLAGQQRETQYF.

The CDR3 here is CASSPGSNEQFF. CDR3 nucleotides: TGTGCCAGCTCACCAGGGTCCAATGAGCAGTTCTTC. This chain connects TRBV18 to TRBJ2-1; D remains unclear. The CDR3 runs to 12 residues. V was cut by 2 bases and J by 6 bases, with 5 bases left in between. The germline V gene has CDR1 KGHSH and CDR2 LQKENI.

The chain combines TRBV5-6 with TRBJ1-2; TRBD1 matches 9 bases. J was trimmed by 2 bases and V by 0 bases; bases with no gene match: 2. Germline V gene lookup returns CDR1 SGHDT and CDR2 YYEEEE. The CDR3 runs 15 residues. The CDR3 is CASSLGDRENYGYTF. DNA for the CDR3: TGTGCCAGCAGCTTGGGGGACAGGGAGAACTATGGCTACACCTTC.

The rearrangement uses TRBV9 and TRBJ2-2; 7 bases fit TRBD1. CDR1 is SGDLS and CDR2 is YYNGEE in the germline V gene. V was pared by 0 bases and J by 4 bases, with 9 bases of the junction left unmatched. This CDR3 has 17 residues. CDR3 protein: CASSVATRGQITGELFF. The CDR3 DNA sequence: TGTGCCAGCAGCGTAGCCACCAGGGGACAGATCACCGGGGAGCTGTTTTTT.

This clone was detected once. V usage is TRBV19 and J usage is TRBJ1-1, with D possibly TRBD1 on 6 matching bases. The germline V and J ends were trimmed by 2 bases and 3 bases, with 13 bases remaining between them. The CDR3 runs 15 residues. CDR1 LNHDA and CDR2 SQIVND come from the germline V gene (reference sequence). The chain's CDR3 is CASSIRGAAYTEAFF. CDR3 sequence (DNA): TGTGCCAGTAGTATACGGGGGGCCGCGTACACTGAAGCTTTCTTT.

This clone was counted a few times. The rearrangement joins TRBV6-5 to TRBJ1-1; D perhaps matches TRBD1 (5 bases). This CDR3 has 15 amino acids. Germline CDR1 is MNHEY and CDR2 is SVGAGI. The V gene lost 6 bases and the J gene lost 3 bases, with 17 bases spanning the gap. Here the CDR3 reads CASSPAWGGDTEAFF. The CDR3 DNA reads as TGTGCCAGCAGCCCAGCCTGGGGGGGGGACACTGAAGCTTTCTTT.